This TCR beta chain was profiled in a study of beta chain features in type 1 diabetes. V was clipped by 1 base and J by 6 bases, with 9 bases between them. The CDR3 covers 13 residues. The germline V gene encodes CDR1 SGHTA and CDR2 FQGNSA. This clone was recorded a few times. Its specificity is not known. Points from the study as a whole: The study found moderately but significantly shorter TCRB CDR3s in all four CD4+ subsets of Type 1 diabetes patients.

As every portion of the isolated RNA was reverse transcribed, the sequencing read expressed TCRB transcripts. Measured with immunoSEQ multiplex PCR; TCRdb has only the in-frame clones, and not every one. The sample yields hundreds of thousands of clones, approximately 16% seen once. The receptor was isolated from a man aged 18 to 30 with type 1 diabetes. The chain couples TRBV7-2 to TRBJ2-5, with D possibly TRBD1 on 5 matching bases. Sequenced material: naive CD4+ T cells from blood. The CDR3 is CASSLGGAKTQYF. The CDR3 nucleotides read TGTGCCAGCAGCTTAGGTGGGGCCAAGACCCAGTACTTC.